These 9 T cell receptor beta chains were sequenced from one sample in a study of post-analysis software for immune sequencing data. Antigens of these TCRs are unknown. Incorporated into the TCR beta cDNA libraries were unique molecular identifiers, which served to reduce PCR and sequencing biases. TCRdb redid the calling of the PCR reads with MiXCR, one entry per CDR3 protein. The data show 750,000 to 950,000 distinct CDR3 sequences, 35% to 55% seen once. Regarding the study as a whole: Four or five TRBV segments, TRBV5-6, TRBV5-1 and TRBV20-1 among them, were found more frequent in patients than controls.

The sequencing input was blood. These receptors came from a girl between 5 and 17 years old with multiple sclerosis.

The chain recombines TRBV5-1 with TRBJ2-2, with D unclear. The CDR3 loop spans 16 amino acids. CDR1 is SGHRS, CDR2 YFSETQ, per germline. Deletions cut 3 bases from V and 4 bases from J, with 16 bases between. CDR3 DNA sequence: TGCGCCAGCAGCTCTAAGACCCCCTTTGTCACCGGGGAGCTGTTTTTT. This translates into CASSSKTPFVTGELFF.

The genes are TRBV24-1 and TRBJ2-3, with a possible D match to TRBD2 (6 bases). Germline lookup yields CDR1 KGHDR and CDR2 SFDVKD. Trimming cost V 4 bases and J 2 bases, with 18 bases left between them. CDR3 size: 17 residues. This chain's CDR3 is CATSDPLSGRPTDTQYF. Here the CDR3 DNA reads TGTGCCACCAGTGACCCCTTATCGGGGAGGCCCACAGATACGCAGTATTTT.

The CDR3 spells CASSNLGPTYEQYF. The CDR3, as DNA: TGTGCCAGCAGCAACCTGGGCCCAACCTACGAGCAGTACTTC. The chain is built from TRBV12-3 or TRBV12-4 and TRBJ2-7; D unresolved. CDR3 length equals 14 residues. V gave up 6 bases and J gave up 2 bases, with 14 bases separating them.

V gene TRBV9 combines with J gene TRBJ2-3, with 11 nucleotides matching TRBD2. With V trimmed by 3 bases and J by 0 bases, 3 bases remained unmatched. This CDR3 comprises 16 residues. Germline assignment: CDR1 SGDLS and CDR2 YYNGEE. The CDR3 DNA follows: TGTGCCAGCAGCGCGACTAGCGGGGAGAGCACAGATACGCAGTATTTT. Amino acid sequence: CASSATSGESTDTQYF.

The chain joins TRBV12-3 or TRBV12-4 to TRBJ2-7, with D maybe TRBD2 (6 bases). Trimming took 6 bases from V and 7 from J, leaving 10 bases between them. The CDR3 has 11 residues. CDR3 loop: CASRDLAEQYF. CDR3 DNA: TGTGCCAGCAGAGACCTAGCGGAGCAGTACTTC.

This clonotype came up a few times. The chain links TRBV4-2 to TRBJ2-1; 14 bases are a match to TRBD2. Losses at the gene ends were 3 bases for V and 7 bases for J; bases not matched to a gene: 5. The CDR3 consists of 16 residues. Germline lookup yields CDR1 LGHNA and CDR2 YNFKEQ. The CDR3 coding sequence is TGTGCCAGCAGCCAGGGACTAGCGGGAGATCGTAATGAGCAGTTCTTC. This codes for CASSQGLAGDRNEQFF.

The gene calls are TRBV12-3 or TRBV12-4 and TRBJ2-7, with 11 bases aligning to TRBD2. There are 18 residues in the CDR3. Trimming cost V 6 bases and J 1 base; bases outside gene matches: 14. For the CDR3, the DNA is TGTGCCAGCAGGGCCGGGACAGGGAGGACTAGCGGGTCCTACGAGCAGTACTTC. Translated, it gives CASRAGTGRTSGSYEQYF.

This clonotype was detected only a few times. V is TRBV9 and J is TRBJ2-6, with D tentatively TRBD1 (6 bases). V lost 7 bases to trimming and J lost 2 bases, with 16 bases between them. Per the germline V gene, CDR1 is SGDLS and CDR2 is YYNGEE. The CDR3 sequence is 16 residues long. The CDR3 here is CASSAGAGAGANVLTF. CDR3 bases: TGTGCCAGCTCCGCAGGGGCCGGCGCTGGGGCCAACGTCCTGACTTTC.

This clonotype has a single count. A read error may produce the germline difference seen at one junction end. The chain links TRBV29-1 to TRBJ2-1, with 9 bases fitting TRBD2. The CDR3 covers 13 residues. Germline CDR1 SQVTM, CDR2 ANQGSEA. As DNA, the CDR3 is TGTAGCGTTCGACTAGCGGCAACCAGTGAGCAGTTCTTC. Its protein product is CSVRLAATSEQFF.